This T cell receptor beta chain was identified during a study of CD8+ T cells in alopecia areata. Study at large: Severity among treated patients was scored by the percentage of scalp area affected. Study results and caveats: TCRs were shared less clearly across patients than in mice, possibly for HLA-related reasons. Scalp sample sequencing also detects resident alphabeta T cells of normal skin.

Turning to this clone: What it recognizes is unknown.

Extracted from the samples, RNA was reverse transcribed into cDNA to serve as the sequencing template. Sequencing used immunoSEQ multiplex PCR; TCRdb keeps in-frame clones, though not all of them. Seen here are some 130,000 clones, around 56% observed once, and the top ten hold roughly 0.5%. Indicated treatment: oral pan-JAK inhibitor, 5-10 mg twice daily. The study team obtained lesional scalp punch biopsies and peripheral blood from alopecia areata patients. The V end lost 5 bases, the J end lost 7 bases, and 8 bases lay between the germline ends. This CDR3 has 11 amino acids. The germline CDR1 and CDR2 sequences are MDHEN and SYDVKM.

The clonotype originates from a human donor with alopecia areata. This material consisted of CD4+ T cells sorted from blood, taken at week 4, from a patient treated with tofacitinib. The rearrangement links TRBV28 to TRBJ1-2; no clear D. The CDR3 DNA is TGTGCCAGCAGTCCGTCGGGTGGCTACACCTTC. Amino acid sequence: CASSPSGGYTF.